Listed here are 7 T cell receptor beta chains from one sample, sequenced in a study of T cells in Graves' hyperthyroidism and ophthalmopathy. It was RNA transcripts that yielded the amplified TCR beta CDR3 regions. First-round RT-PCR of the TCR CDR3 relied on the HTBI primer set. TCRdb analysed the multiplex PCR reads with MiXCR anew, one entry per CDR3 protein. The sample consists of about 560,000 distinct CDR3 sequences, 16% of them appearing once. Material for sequencing was blood. The receptors were sampled from a woman aged 18 to 35 with Graves' hyperthyroidism.

The V gene is TRBV10-3, the J gene TRBJ2-2, with a weak D call TRBD1 (5 bases). Germline CDR1 reads ENHRY; CDR2 reads SYGVKD. Deletions cut 2 bases from V and 8 bases from J, with 18 bases between. The CDR3 covers 16 residues. As DNA, the CDR3 is TGTGCCATCAGTGAGAGGGCAGGGTCGATAACGGGGGAGCTGTTTTTT. This codes for CAISERAGSITGELFF.

This clonotype turned up a few times. J is TRBJ1-4 and V is TRBV28; D possibly corresponds to TRBD1 (6 bases). CDR3 length: 16 residues. The V gene lost 4 bases and the J gene lost 6 bases, with 18 bases spanning the gap. The germline V gene has CDR1 MDHEN and CDR2 SYDVKM. CDR3 DNA sequence: TGTGCCAGCAGTTCCCCCATGGGGGGCATGTATGAAAAACTGTTTTTT. Amino acids: CASSSPMGGMYEKLFF.

This clonotype was recorded at least ten times. The rearrangement joins TRBV5-5 to TRBJ2-7; possible D gene TRBD2, 6 bases. Germline values: CDR1 SGHKS, CDR2 YYEKEE (reference sequence). This CDR3 region has 14 residues. Trimming pared 0 bases from V and 9 bases from J, leaving 16 bases between. CDR3 in amino acids: CASSLGDSPPWQYF. CDR3 sequence (DNA): TGTGCCAGCAGCTTGGGGGACTCCCCCCCGTGGCAGTACTTC.

This clonotype came up many times. This chain links TRBV7-2 with TRBJ2-3; D is ambiguous. The CDR3 runs 15 residues. Germline assignment: CDR1 SGHTA and CDR2 FQGNSA. V was shortened by 1 base and J by 0 bases, with 8 bases between the two germline ends. CDR3 coding DNA: TGTGCCAGCAGCTTAGGTCAGGTTAGCACAGATACGCAGTATTTT. Its translation: CASSLGQVSTDTQYF. Drawing the rest from reference TRBV7-2 and TRBJ2-3, the complete variable domain is GAGVSQSPSNKVTEKGKDVELRCDPISGHTALYWYRQSLGQGLEFLIYFQGNSAPDKSGLPSDRFSAERTGGSVSTLTIQRTQQEDSAVYLCASSLGQVSTDTQYFGPGTRLTVL.

This sequence joins TRBV19 and TRBJ2-5; D is perhaps TRBD2 (7 bases). Germline values: CDR1 LNHDA, CDR2 SQIVND (reference sequence). Trimming removed 10 bases from V and 4 bases from J, with 19 bases in between. CDR3 length equals 14 residues. This chain's CDR3 is CATMEAGEGETQYF. The DNA of the CDR3 is TGTGCCACCATGGAGGCAGGGGAGGGAGAGACCCAGTACTTC.

Details on this clonotype: Since a much larger clone is just one base distant, this may be a read error. J is TRBJ2-5 and V is TRBV20-1; D unresolved. V lost 4 bases to trimming and J lost 4 bases, with 19 bases between them. This CDR3 has 15 amino acids. In germline, CDR1 is DFQATT, CDR2 SNEGSKA (reference sequence). CDR3 protein: CSATSQKGRLETQYF. The CDR3 nucleotides read TGCAGTGCTACAAGTCAGAAGGGCAGGTTAGAGACCCAGTACTTC.

V usage is TRBV20-1 and J usage is TRBJ2-2; 7 bases line up with TRBD2. The CDR3 totals 14 residues. Per germline, CDR1 DFQATT and CDR2 SNEGSKA (reference sequence). After removal of 0 bases from V and 4 bases from J, the junction contained 2 bases not matched to a gene. The CDR3 sequence: CSAREGGSTGELFF. The CDR3 bases are TGCAGTGCTAGAGAGGGCGGGAGCACCGGGGAGCTGTTTTTT.